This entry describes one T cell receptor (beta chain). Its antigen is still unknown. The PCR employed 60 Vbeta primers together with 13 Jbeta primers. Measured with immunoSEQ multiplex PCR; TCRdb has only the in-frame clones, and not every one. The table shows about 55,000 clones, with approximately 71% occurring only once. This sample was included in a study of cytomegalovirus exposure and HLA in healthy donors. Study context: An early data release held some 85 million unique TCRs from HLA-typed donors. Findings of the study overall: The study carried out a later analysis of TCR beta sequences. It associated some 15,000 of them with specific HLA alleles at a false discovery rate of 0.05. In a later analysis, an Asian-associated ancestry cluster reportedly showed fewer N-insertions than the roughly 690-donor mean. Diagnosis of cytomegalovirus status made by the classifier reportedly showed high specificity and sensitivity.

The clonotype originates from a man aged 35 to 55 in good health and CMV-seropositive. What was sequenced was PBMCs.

In nucleotides, the CDR3 is TGTGCCACCGGGGGGGCGGGGGAGACCCAGTACTTC. It translates to CATGGAGETQYF. The chain links TRBV10-3 to TRBJ2-5, with 8 bases matching TRBD2. The V gene end was trimmed by 10 bases and the J gene end by 5 bases; junction bases not matched to a gene: 6. Germline CDR1 is ENHRY and CDR2 is SYGVKD. CDR3 size: 12 residues.